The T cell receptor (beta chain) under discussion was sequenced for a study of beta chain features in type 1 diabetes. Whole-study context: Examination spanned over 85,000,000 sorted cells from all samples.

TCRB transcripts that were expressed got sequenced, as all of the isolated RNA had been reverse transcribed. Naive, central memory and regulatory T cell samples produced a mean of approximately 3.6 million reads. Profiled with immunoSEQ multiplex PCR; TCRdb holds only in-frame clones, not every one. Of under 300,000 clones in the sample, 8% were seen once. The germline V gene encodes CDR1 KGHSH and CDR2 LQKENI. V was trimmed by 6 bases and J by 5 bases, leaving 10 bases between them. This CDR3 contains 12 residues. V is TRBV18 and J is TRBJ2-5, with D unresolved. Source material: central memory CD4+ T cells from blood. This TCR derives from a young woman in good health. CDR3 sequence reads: CASSPTSETQYF. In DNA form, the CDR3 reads TGTGCCAGCTCGCCGACCAGTGAGACCCAGTACTTC.